The TCR beta chain under discussion was sequenced for a study of CD8+ T cells in alopecia areata. Study at large: In an open-label trial, patients got 5 to 10 mg tofacitinib twice daily. Points from the study as a whole: Tissue-resident alphabeta T cells belonging to normal skin likewise get sequenced within scalp specimens.

After isolation, RNA underwent reverse transcription to generate cDNA as the sequencing template. The protocol was immunoSEQ multiplex PCR, while the TCRdb copy is restricted to in-frame clones and leaves out a portion. Seen here are almost 250,000 clones, under 70% observed once, and the top ten hold approximately 1.2%. Of note for this clone: What it binds is not known.

Lesional scalp punch biopsies and peripheral blood were collected from alopecia areata patients. Sorting of CD4+ and CD8+ T cells was performed on PBMCs. Germline lookup yields CDR1 KGHSH and CDR2 LQKENI. V was clipped by 3 bases and J by 1 base, with 9 bases between them. This CDR3 comprises 14 residues. V is TRBV18 and J is TRBJ1-1; D ambiguous. The source of this sequence is a human donor with alopecia areata. This specimen consisted of CD4+ T cells sorted from blood, obtained at week 0. CDR3 amino acids: CASSPSTPNTEAFF. CDR3 nucleotide sequence: TGTGCCAGCTCACCCTCGACACCGAACACTGAAGCTTTCTTT.